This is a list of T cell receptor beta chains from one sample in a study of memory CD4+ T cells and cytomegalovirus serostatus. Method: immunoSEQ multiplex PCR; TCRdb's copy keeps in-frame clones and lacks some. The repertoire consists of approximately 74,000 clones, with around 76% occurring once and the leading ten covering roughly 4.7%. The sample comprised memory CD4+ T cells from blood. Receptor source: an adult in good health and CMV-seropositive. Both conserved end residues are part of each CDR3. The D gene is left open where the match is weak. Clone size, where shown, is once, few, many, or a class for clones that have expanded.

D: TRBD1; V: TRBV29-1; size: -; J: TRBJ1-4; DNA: TGCAGCGCCGGACAGGGCAAGGATGAAAAACTGTTTTTT; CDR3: CSAGQGKDEKLFF
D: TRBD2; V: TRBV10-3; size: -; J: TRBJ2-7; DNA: TGTGCCATCAGTGATAGCGGGAGGCCCCACGAGCAGTACTTC; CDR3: CAISDSGRPHEQYF
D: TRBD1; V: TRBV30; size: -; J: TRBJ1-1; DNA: TGTGCCTATATGGGACAGGGGAACACTGAAGCTTTCTTT; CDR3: CAYMGQGNTEAFF
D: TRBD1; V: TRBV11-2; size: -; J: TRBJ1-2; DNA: TGTGCCAGCAGCCGGACAGGGCCGGGCTACACCTTC; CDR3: CASSRTGPGYTF
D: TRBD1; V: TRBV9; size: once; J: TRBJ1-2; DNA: TGTGCCAGCAGCGCGACAGGGGGGTACTATGGCTACACCTTC; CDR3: CASSATGGYYGYTF
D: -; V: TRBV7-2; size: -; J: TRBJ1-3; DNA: TGTGCCAGCAGCCTAAGTGCGGGGGGCTCTGGAAACACCATATATTTT; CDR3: CASSLSAGGSGNTIYF
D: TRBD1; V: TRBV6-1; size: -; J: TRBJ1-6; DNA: TGTGCCAGCAGTGAAAAAGGGGGACAGGGCATTAGCTCCTATAATTCACCCCTCCACTTT; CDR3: CASSEKGGQGISSYNSPLHF
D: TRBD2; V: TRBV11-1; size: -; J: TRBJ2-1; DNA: TGTGCCAGCAGCTCGGGGGGGGGCCGGTCCTACAATGAGCAGTTCTTC; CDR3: CASSSGGGRSYNEQFF
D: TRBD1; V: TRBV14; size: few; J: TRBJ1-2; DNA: TGTGCCAGCAGCCAAGGAAATCGGACAGGGGGTTCCTATGGCTACACCTTC; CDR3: CASSQGNRTGGSYGYTF
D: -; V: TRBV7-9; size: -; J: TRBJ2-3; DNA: TGTGCCAGCAGCTTAATCGCGGTAGGTGCAGATACGCAGTATTTT; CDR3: CASSLIAVGADTQYF
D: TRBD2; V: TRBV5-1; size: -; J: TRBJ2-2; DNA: TGCGCCAGCAGCTTGAGGACTAGCCTAAACGGGGAGCTGTTTTTT; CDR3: CASSLRTSLNGELFF
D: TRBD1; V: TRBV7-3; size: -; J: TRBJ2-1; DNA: TGTGCCAGCAGACAGGGGGCGCATGATGAGCAGTTCTTC; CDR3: CASRQGAHDEQFF
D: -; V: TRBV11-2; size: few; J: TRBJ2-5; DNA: TGTGCCAGCAGCTTAGACGGGGTAACAGGGTTGGGGGAGACCCAGTACTTC; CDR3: CASSLDGVTGLGETQYF
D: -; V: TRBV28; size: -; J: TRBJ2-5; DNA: TGTGCCAGCAAAAGGGGAGTATGGGGAGAGACCCAGTACTTC; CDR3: CASKRGVWGETQYF
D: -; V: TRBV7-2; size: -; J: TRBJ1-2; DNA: TGTGCCAGCAGCTTATCCCCGTCAAGCTATGGCTACACCTTC; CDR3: CASSLSPSSYGYTF
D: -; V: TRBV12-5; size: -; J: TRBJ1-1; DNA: TGTGCTAGTGGTTTGGAAGGGTTGGACGGTGAAGCTTTCTTT; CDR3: CASGLEGLDGEAFF
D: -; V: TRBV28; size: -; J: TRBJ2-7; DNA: TGTGCCAGCAGTTTTCCCCTCATCACAGGGAGGCACGAGCAGTACTTC; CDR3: CASSFPLITGRHEQYF
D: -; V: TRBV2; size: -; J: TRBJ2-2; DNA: TGTGCCAGCAGTACAGGGACGGGGGAGCTGTTTTTT; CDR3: CASSTGTGELFF
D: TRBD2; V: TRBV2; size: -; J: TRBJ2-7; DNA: TGTGCCGGGCGGGGGGATTCCTACGAGCAGTACTTC; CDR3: CAGRGDSYEQYF
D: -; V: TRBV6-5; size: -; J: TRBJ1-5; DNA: TGTGCCAGCAGAGGGGGGGCGGGGCAGCCCCAGCATTTT; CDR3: CASRGGAGQPQHF
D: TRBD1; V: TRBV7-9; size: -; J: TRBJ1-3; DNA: TGTGCCAGCAGCTTGGGACAGGGAAACACCATATATTTT; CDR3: CASSLGQGNTIYF
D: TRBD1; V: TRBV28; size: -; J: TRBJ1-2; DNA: TGTGCCAGCTATCCAGGGGGCGCACAGGGGGATGGCTACACCTTC; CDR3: CASYPGGAQGDGYTF
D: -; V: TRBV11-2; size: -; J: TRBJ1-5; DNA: TGTGCCAGCAGCTTGAATGGGGGTCAGCCCCAGCATTTT; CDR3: CASSLNGGQPQHF
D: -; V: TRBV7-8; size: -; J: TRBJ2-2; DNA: TGTGCCAGCAGCTTAGTTCAGGGGTCCTTTACCGGGGAGCTGTTTTTT; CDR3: CASSLVQGSFTGELFF
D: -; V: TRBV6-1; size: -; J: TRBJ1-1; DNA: TGTGCCAGCGCTATACAGGCCATGAACACTGAAGCTTTCTTT; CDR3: CASAIQAMNTEAFF
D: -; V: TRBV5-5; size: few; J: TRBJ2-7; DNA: TGTGCCAGCAGCTTGGCCGAGCGGACCTACGAGCAGTACTTC; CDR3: CASSLAERTYEQYF
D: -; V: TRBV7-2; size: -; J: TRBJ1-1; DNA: TGTGCCAGCAGCGCGACCCGGGTCAACACTGAAGCTTTCTTT; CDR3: CASSATRVNTEAFF
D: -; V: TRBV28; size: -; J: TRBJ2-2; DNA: TGTGCCAGCAGTGGTCTAACGGGGGAGCTGTTTTTT; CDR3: CASSGLTGELFF
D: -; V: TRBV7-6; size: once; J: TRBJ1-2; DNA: TGTGCCAGCAGCTTAGGGTGGGATCAAGGTGGCTACACCTTC; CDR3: CASSLGWDQGGYTF
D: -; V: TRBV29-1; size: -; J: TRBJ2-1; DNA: TGCAGCGTTGACGCGGAGTTACAGTTCTTC; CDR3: CSVDAELQFF
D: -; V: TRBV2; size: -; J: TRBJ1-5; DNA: TGTGCCAGCAGTGAACTGGGGGGCCAGCAGCCCCAGCATTTT; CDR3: CASSELGGQQPQHF
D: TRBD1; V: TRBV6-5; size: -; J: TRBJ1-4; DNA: TGTGCCAGCAGTTACTCGGACAGGGAGTATGAAAAACTGTTTTTT; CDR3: CASSYSDREYEKLFF
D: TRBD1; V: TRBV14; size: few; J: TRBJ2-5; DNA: TGTGCCAGCAATAGAGGGGGCGAGACCCAGTACTTC; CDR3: CASNRGGETQYF
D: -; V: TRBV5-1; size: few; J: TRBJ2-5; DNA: TGCGCCAGCAGCTTCGGAGGGGATGGAAAGACCCAGTACTTC; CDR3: CASSFGGDGKTQYF
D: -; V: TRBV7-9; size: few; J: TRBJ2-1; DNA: TGTGCCAGCAGCTTAGGGTCGGTTAGTGAGCAGTTCTTC; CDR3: CASSLGSVSEQFF
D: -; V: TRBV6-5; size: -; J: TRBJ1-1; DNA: TGTGCCAGCAGTTATTTTCATCTGGGGGCTGAAGCTTTCTTT; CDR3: CASSYFHLGAEAFF
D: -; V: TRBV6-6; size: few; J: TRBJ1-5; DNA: TGTGCCAGCAGTTACATAGATCAGCCCCAGCATTTT; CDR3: CASSYIDQPQHF